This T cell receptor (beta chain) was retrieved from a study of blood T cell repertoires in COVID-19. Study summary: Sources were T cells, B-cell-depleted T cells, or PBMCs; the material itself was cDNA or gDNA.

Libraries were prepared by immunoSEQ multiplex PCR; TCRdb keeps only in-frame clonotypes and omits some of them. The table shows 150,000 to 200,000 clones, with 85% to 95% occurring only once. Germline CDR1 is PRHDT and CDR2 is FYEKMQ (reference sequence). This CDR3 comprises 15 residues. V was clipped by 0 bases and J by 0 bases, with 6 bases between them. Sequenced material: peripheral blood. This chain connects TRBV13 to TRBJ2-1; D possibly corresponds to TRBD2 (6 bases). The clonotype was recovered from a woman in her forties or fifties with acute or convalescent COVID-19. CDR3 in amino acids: CASSLGTSSYNEQFF. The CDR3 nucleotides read TGTGCCAGCAGCTTAGGGACTAGCTCCTACAATGAGCAGTTCTTC.